This T cell receptor beta chain emerged from a study of blood T cell repertoires in COVID-19. Study-wide context: The samples span acute and convalescent COVID-19 from the United States, Italy and Spain.

Seattle enrolled patients during active infection and tracked them longitudinally. In the source study's methods: Amplified reference gene primers provided the basis for estimating nucleated cell counts. The assay was immunoSEQ multiplex PCR, and TCRdb's table has in-frame clones only and misses some. V and J calls and clone size are given by that table; D and trimming were obtained from the DNA. The profile shows approximately 530,000 clones, 85% to 90% of them singletons. This TCR was recovered from a woman aged 45 to 65 with COVID-19, enrolled during active disease. The specimen sequenced was peripheral blood.

The CDR3 here is CASSIMTGAQRPQHF. In DNA, the CDR3 is TGTGCCAGTAGCATAATGACAGGGGCGCAACGACCCCAGCATTTT. This chain uses TRBV19 with TRBJ1-5; 8 bases align to TRBD1. V dropped 6 bases and J dropped 10; count of bases not matched to a gene: 14. This CDR3 spans 15 amino acids. The germline V gene has CDR1 LNHDA and CDR2 SQIVND (reference sequence). Full variable domain (outside the CDR3, taken from reference TRBV19 and TRBJ1-5): DGGITQSPKYLFRKEGQNVTLSCEQNLNHDAMYWYRQDPGQGLRLIYYSQIVNDFQKGDIAEGYSVSREKKESFPLTVTSAQKNPTAFYLCASSIMTGAQRPQHFGDGTRLSIL.